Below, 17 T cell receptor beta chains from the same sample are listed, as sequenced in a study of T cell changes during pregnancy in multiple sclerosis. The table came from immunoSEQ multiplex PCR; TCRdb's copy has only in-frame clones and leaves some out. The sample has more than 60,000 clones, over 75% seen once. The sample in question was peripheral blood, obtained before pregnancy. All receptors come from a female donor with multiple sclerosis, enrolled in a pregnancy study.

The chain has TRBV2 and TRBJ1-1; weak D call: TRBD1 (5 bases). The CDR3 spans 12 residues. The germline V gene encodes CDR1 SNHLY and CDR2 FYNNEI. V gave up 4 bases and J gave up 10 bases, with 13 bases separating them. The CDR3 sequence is CASSVRGAGAFF. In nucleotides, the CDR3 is TGTGCCAGCAGTGTTAGGGGCGCAGGAGCTTTCTTT.

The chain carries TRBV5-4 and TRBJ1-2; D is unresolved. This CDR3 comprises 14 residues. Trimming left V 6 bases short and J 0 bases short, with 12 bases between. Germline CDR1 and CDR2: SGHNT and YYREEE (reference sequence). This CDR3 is CASTLEVSNYGYTF. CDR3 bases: TGTGCCAGCACCCTGGAGGTTTCTAACTATGGCTACACCTTC. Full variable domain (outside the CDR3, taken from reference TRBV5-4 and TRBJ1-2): ETGVTQSPTHLIKTRGQQVTLRCSSQSGHNTVSWYQQALGQGPQFIFQYYREEENGRGNFPPRFSGLQFPNYSSELNVNALELDDSALYLCASTLEVSNYGYTFGSGTRLTVV.

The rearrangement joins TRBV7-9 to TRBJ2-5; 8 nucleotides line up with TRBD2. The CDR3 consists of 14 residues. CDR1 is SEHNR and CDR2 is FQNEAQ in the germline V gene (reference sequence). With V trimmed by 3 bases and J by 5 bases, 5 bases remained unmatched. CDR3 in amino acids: CASSFGGARETQYF. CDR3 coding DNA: TGTGCCAGCAGCTTCGGGGGGGCTCGGGAGACCCAGTACTTC. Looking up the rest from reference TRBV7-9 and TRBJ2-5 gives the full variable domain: DTGVSQNPRHKITKRGQNVTFRCDPISEHNRLYWYRQTLGQGPEFLTYFQNEAQLEKSRLLSDRFSAERPKGSFSTLEIQRTEQGDSAMYLCASSFGGARETQYFGPGTRLLVL.

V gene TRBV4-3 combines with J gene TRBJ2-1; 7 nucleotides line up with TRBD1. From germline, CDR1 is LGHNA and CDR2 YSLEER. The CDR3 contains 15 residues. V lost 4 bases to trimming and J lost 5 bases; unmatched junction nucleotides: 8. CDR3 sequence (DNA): TGCGCCAGCAGCCCTCTTCCGGGACAGCACAATGAGCAGTTCTTC. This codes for CASSPLPGQHNEQFF.

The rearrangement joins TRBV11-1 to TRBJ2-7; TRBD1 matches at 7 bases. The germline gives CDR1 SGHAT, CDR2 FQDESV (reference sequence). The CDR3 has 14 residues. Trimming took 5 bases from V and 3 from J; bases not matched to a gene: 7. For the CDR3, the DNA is TGTGCCAGCAGCCCAGTGGGACAGTTCTACGAGCAGTACTTC. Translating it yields CASSPVGQFYEQYF.

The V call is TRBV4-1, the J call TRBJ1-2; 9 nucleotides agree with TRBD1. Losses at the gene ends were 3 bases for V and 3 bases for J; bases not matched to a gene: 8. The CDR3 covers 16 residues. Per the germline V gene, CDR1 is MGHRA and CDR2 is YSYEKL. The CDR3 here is CASSHRYRDRDYGYTF. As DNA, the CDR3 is TGCGCCAGCAGCCACCGCTACCGGGACAGGGACTATGGCTACACCTTC.

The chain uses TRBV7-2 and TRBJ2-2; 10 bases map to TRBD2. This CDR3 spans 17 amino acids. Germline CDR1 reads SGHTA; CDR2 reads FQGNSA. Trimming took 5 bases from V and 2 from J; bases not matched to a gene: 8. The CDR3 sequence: CASSHIAGGYNTGELFF. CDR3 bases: TGTGCCAGCAGCCATATAGCGGGGGGCTATAACACCGGGGAGCTGTTTTTT.

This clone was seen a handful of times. CDR3 amino acids: CASSSDRGQTYNSPLHF. CDR3 DNA sequence: TGTGCCAGCAGCTCTGACAGGGGGCAGACCTATAATTCACCCCTCCACTTT. The chain couples TRBV7-9 to TRBJ1-6, with 10 bases fitting TRBD1. Germline V CDR1 and CDR2: SEHNR, FQNEAQ (reference sequence). The CDR3 loop spans 17 amino acids. Trimming at V came to 4 bases and at J to 2 bases, leaving 5 bases not matched to a gene.

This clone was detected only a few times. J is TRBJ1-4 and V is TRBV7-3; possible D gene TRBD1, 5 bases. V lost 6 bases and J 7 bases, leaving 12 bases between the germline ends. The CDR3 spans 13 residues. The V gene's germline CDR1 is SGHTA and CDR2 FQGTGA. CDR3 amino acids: CASSQGVAEKLFF. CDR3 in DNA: TGTGCCAGCAGTCAGGGTGTAGCTGAAAAACTGTTTTTT.

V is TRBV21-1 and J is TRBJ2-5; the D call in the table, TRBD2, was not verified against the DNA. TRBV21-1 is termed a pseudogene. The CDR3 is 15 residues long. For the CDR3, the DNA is TGTGCCAGCAGCAAAGGCGATAGTAGAATGGAGACCCAGTACTTC. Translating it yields CASSKGDSRMETQYF.

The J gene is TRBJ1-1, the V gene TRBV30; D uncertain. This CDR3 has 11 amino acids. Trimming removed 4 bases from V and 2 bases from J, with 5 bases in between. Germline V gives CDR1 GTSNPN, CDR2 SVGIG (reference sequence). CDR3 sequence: CAWTVNTEAFF. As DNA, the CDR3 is TGTGCCTGGACCGTAAACACTGAAGCTTTCTTT. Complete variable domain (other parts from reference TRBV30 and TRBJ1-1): SQTIHQWPATLVQPVGSPLSLECTVEGTSNPNLYWYRQAAGRGLQLLFYSVGIGQISSEVPQNLSASRPQDRQFILSSKKLLLSDSGFYLCAWTVNTEAFFGQGTRLTVV.

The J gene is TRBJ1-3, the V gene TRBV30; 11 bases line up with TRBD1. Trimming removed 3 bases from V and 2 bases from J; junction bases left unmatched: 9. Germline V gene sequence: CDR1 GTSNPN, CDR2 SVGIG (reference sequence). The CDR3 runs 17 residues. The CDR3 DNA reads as TGTGCCTGGAGGGGAGGACAGGGGGCGAAGGCTGGAAACACCATATATTTT. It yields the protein CAWRGGQGAKAGNTIYF.

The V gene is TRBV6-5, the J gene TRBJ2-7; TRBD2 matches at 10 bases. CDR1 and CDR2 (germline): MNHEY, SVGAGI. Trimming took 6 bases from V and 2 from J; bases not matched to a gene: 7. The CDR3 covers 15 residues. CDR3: CASSPRGLAAYEQYF. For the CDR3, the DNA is TGTGCCAGCAGCCCCCGAGGACTAGCGGCCTACGAGCAGTACTTC.

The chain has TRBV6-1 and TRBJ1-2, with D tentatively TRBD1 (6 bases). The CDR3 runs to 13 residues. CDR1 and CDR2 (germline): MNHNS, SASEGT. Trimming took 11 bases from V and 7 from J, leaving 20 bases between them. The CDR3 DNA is TGTGCCGCTCGGGCAGGGGTCCCCATTGGCTACACCTTC. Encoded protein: CAARAGVPIGYTF.

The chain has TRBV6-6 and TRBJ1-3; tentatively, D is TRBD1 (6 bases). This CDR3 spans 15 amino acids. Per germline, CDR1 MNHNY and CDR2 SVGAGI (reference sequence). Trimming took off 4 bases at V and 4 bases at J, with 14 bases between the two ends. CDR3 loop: CASSFLLGAGNTIYF. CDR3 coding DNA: TGTGCCAGCAGTTTCCTTTTGGGGGCAGGAAACACCATATATTTT.

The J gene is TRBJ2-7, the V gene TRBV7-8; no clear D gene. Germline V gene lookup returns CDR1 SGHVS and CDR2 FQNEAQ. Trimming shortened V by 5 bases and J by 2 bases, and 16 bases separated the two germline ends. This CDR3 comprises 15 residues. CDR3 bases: TGTGCCAGCAGCATGCTAGAACTCCCCCCCTACGAGCAGTACTTC. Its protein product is CASSMLELPPYEQYF.

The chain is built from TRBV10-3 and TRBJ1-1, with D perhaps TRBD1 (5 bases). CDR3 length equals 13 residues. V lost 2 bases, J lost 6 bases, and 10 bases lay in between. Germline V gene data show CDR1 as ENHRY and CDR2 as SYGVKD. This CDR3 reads CAISEPQGPEAFF. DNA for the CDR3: TGTGCCATCAGTGAGCCCCAGGGCCCTGAAGCTTTCTTT.